Listed below are T cell receptor beta chains from one sample, sequenced in a study of blood T cell repertoires in COVID-19. Produced via immunoSEQ multiplex PCR; TCRdb's table is partial and in-frame only. The sample has tens of thousands of clones, about 84% seen once. Sample: peripheral blood. These receptors all come from a human donor in a cohort sampled during active COVID-19. Each CDR3 is given with its conserved first and last residue. D genes are given only for firm matches. Where a row states a size, it is once, few, many or the class of an expanded clone; other rows omit it.

TRBJ1-3 . . TRBV9 12 CASSLSGNTIYF TGTGCCAGCTCCCTCTCGGGAAACACCATATATTTT
TRBJ2-5 . . TRBV9 14 CASSVQGLGETQYF TGTGCCAGCAGCGTACAGGGGTTGGGAGAGACCCAGTACTTC
TRBJ1-3 . . TRBV6-2/TRBV6-3 13 CASSWTRANTIYF TGTGCCAGCAGTTGGACCAGGGCGAACACCATATATTTT
TRBJ2-7 . TRBD2 TRBV28 17 CASSSLSGEGEIYEQYF TGTGCCAGCAGTTCCCTCTCGGGGGAGGGTGAGATCTACGAGCAGTACTTC
TRBJ1-5 . . TRBV5-4 15 CASSLDQGFNQPQHF TGTGCCAGCAGCTTGGATCAGGGGTTCAATCAGCCCCAGCATTTT
TRBJ1-5 . . TRBV2 15 CASSDPLYTNQPQHF TGTGCCAGCAGTGATCCCCTGTACACCAATCAGCCCCAGCATTTT
TRBJ2-7 . TRBD1 TRBV6-5 15 CASSYSGTGMYEQYF TGTGCCAGCAGTTACTCCGGGACAGGGATGTACGAGCAGTACTTC
TRBJ2-1 . TRBD2 TRBV6-5 15 CASSGLAGPYNEQFF TGTGCCAGCAGCGGACTAGCGGGACCTTACAATGAGCAGTTCTTC
TRBJ1-1 once . TRBV6-5 14 CASSSSAGNTEAFF TGTGCCAGCAGTTCATCGGCAGGGAACACTGAAGCTTTCTTT
TRBJ2-7 . TRBD1 TRBV10-3 14 CAIRRGQLAYEQYF TGTGCCATCAGGAGGGGACAGCTCGCCTACGAGCAGTACTTC
TRBJ2-3 . . TRBV7-3 16 CASSTDQGLSTDTQYF TGTGCCAGCAGCACAGACCAAGGACTTAGCACAGATACGCAGTATTTT
TRBJ1-3 . . TRBV11-2 15 CASSQQTGSGNTIYF TGTGCCAGCAGTCAACAAACAGGGTCTGGAAACACCATATATTTT
TRBJ2-7 . . TRBV7-9 14 CASSRTEKTYEQYF TGTGCCAGCAGCCGGACTGAAAAAACCTACGAGCAGTACTTC
TRBJ2-7 . TRBD2 TRBV11-3 15 CASSSGTSGGYEQYF TGTGCCAGCAGCTCAGGGACTAGCGGAGGTTACGAGCAGTACTTC
TRBJ1-5 . TRBD1 TRBV13 18 CASSSFLRQGALSQPQHF TGTGCCAGCAGCTCCTTCCTCCGACAGGGGGCATTGAGTCAGCCCCAGCATTTT
TRBJ2-7 . TRBD1 TRBV19 14 CASSIRQGAYEQYF TGTGCCAGTAGTATCCGGCAGGGGGCCTACGAGCAGTACTTC
TRBJ1-5 . . TRBV19 16 CASSIGANRETQPQHF TGTGCCAGTAGTATAGGGGCCAACAGAGAGACCCAGCCCCAGCATTTT
TRBJ2-1 . . TRBV3-1/TRBV3-2 17 CASSQVPTRGAYNEQFF TGTGCCAGCAGCCAAGTACCGACCAGGGGGGCCTACAATGAGCAGTTCTTC
TRBJ2-3 . TRBD1 TRBV24-1 17 CATSDAGTGGNTDTQYF TGTGCCACCAGTGATGCCGGGACAGGGGGCAACACAGATACGCAGTATTTT
TRBJ2-7 once . TRBV7-9 11 CASSLSYEQYF TGTGCCAGCAGCCTAAGCTACGAGCAGTACTTC
TRBJ1-1 . TRBD1 TRBV19 15 CASSWAGGGRSEAFF TGTGCCAGTAGTTGGGCAGGGGGCGGTCGAAGTGAAGCTTTCTTT
TRBJ2-1 . TRBD1 TRBV11-2 15 CASSLFGTGGNEQFF TGTGCCAGCAGCTTATTTGGGACAGGGGGAAATGAGCAGTTCTTC
TRBJ2-7 . TRBD1 TRBV9 19 CASSPHPAGTGVRVYEQYF TGTGCCAGCAGCCCCCACCCAGCCGGGACAGGCGTTCGAGTCTACGAGCAGTACTTC
TRBJ2-3 . TRBD2 TRBV6-6 16 CASSYLAGAGGDTQYF TGTGCCAGCAGTTATCTAGCGGGGGCCGGCGGAGATACGCAGTATTTT
TRBJ2-3 . TRBD2 TRBV10-1 13 CASSESTGGGEYF TGCGCCAGCAGTGAGTCCACGGGGGGGGGCGAGTATTTT
TRBJ2-2 . . TRBV9 15 CASSDGLWSTGELFF TGTGCCAGCAGCGATGGCCTCTGGTCCACCGGGGAGCTGTTTTTT